This is a list of T cell receptor beta chains from one sample in a study of T cell responses to AZD1222 COVID-19 vaccine. The data were produced by immunoSEQ multiplex PCR, yet TCRdb's version contains in-frame clones alone and is incomplete. The data contain 150,000 or so clones, about 90% of them singletons. Sequencing was performed on peripheral blood, taken on day 0 of AZD1222 vaccination. The receptors come from an adult in good health. The CDR3 runs from the conserved cysteine through the conserved F or W. D genes are given only for firm matches. Size values are once, few and many counts, or a class for expanded clones, and some rows have none.

j_call clone_size v_call d_call cdr3_nt cdr3_aa
TRBJ1-1 NA TRBV19 TRBD1 TGTGCCAGTAGTAAGGGACAGACCGAACACTCTGAAGCTTTCTTT CASSKGQTEHSEAFF
TRBJ2-7 NA TRBV30 NA TGTGCCTGGAGTGCCGGACAGCCCTACGAGCAGTACTTC CAWSAGQPYEQYF
TRBJ1-2 few TRBV5-4 NA TGTGCCAGCAGCTTAGACGGAGTCGTTGACTACACCTTC CASSLDGVVDYTF
TRBJ1-1 NA TRBV7-2 NA TGTGCCAGCAGCCCCGGACAGTTCATGAACACTGAAGCTTTCTTT CASSPGQFMNTEAFF
TRBJ1-2 NA TRBV6-5 NA TGTGCCAGCAGTTACTCAACGGGGGGCTACACCTTC CASSYSTGGYTF
TRBJ1-1 NA TRBV30 NA TGTGCCTGGAGTAGTGAGCGACGGATAGTCATGAACACTGAAGCTTTCTTT CAWSSERRIVMNTEAFF
TRBJ2-2 NA TRBV11-2 NA TGTGCCAGCACCCGATCTCTGGGGGACACCGGGGAGCTGTTTTTT CASTRSLGDTGELFF
TRBJ2-1 NA TRBV18 NA TGTGCCAGCTCACGGGGGAATGAGCAGTTCTTC CASSRGNEQFF
TRBJ2-7 NA TRBV4-2 TRBD2 TGTGCCAGCAGGCCCACCCTAGCGGGACCTTCTTACGAGCAGTACTTC CASRPTLAGPSYEQYF
TRBJ1-1 NA TRBV29-1 NA TGCAGCGTTAACCTTAGACTGGCGAACACTGAAGCTTTCTTT CSVNLRLANTEAFF
TRBJ1-1 NA TRBV15 NA TGTGCCACCAGCAGAGGACAGGCGGGAAACACTGAAGCTTTCTTT CATSRGQAGNTEAFF
TRBJ1-2 NA TRBV7-2 NA TGTGCCAGCAGCTTAGAGGGTTACTATGGCTACACCTTC CASSLEGYYGYTF
TRBJ2-7 NA TRBV28 NA TGTGCCAGCAGTTTATCTAGCTTCGAGCAGTACTTC CASSLSSFEQYF
TRBJ1-1 NA TRBV20-1 NA TGCAGTGCCTCAATCACTGAAGCTTTCTTT CSASITEAFF
TRBJ2-1 NA TRBV11-3 TRBD1 TGTGCCAGCAGTGGGGTCCAGGGGGACAATGAGCAGTTCTTC CASSGVQGDNEQFF
TRBJ1-6 NA TRBV28 NA TGTGCCAGCAGTTTGAGTTTGGGGAATTCACCCCTCCACTTT CASSLSLGNSPLHF
TRBJ2-7 few TRBV6-1 NA TGTGCCAGCAGTGAATCGGACACCTACGAGCAGTACTTC CASSESDTYEQYF
TRBJ2-7 NA TRBV9 TRBD2 TGTGCCAGCAGCCGGGGGGTCAGCGGGAGTCCCTACGAGCAGTACTTC CASSRGVSGSPYEQYF
TRBJ1-2 NA TRBV4-3 NA TGCGCCAGCAGCCAAGATCTCGCAGGGAACTTCTATGGCTACACCTTC CASSQDLAGNFYGYTF
TRBJ1-1 NA TRBV27 NA TGTGCCAGCATACTTCTAAACCGTCAGGGGTTCACTGAAGCTTTCTTT CASILLNRQGFTEAFF
TRBJ1-2 NA TRBV7-9 NA TGTGCCAGCAGCTTAGGAGGAGGGGGCTATGGCTACACCTTC CASSLGGGGYGYTF
TRBJ1-5 NA TRBV2 NA TGTGCCAGCAGGGGACTCAATAGCAATCAGCCCCAGCATTTT CASRGLNSNQPQHF
TRBJ2-1 NA TRBV2 TRBD2 TGTGCCAGCAGTGGATTGGGACTAGCGGGAGGGCCACCGTTCTTC CASSGLGLAGGPPFF
TRBJ2-7 NA TRBV6-2/TRBV6-3 NA TGTGCCAGCAGTTACGAAGGGGGGTTCCTTAGCTACTCCTACGAGCAGTACTTC CASSYEGGFLSYSYEQYF
TRBJ1-6 NA TRBV11-2 TRBD1 TGTGCCAGCGGCTTGACAGGGGAATCACCCCTCCACTTT CASGLTGESPLHF